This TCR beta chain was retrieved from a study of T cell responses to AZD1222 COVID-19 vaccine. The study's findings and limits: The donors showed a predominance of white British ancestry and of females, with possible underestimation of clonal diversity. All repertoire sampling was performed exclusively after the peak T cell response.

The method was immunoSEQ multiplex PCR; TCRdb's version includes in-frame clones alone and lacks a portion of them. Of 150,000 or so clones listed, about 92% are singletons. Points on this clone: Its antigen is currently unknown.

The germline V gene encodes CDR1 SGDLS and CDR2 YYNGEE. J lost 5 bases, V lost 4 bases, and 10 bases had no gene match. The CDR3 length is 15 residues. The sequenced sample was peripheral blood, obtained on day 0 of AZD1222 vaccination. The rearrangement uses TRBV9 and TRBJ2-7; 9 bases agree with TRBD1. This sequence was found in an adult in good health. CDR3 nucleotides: TGTGCCAGCAGCAGATTGGGACAGGGTTTGCACGAGCAGTACTTC. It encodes CASSRLGQGLHEQYF. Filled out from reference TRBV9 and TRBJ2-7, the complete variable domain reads DSGVTQTPKHLITATGQRVTLRCSPRSGDLSVYWYQQSLDQGLQFLIQYYNGEERAKGNILERFSAQQFPDLHSELNLSSLELGDSALYFCASSRLGQGLHEQYFGPGTRLTVT.